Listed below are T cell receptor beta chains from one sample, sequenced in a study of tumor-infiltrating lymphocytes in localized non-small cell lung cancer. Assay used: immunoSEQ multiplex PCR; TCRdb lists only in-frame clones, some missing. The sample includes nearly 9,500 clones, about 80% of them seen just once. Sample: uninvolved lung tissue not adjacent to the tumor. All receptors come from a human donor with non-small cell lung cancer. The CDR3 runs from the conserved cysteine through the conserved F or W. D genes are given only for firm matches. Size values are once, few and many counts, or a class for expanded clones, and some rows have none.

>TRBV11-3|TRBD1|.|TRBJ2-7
TGTGCCAGCAGCTTAGGGACAGGGCCTGGGTACGAGCAGTACTTC
CASSLGTGPGYEQYF
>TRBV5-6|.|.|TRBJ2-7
TGTGCCAGCAGCTTAACAGCGAATTACGAGCAGTACTTC
CASSLTANYEQYF
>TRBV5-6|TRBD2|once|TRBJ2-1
TGTGCCAGCAGCGATTACACCGGACTAGCGGCCTACAATGAGCAGTTCTTC
CASSDYTGLAAYNEQFF
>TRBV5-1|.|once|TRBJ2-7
TGCGCCAGCAGCGCAGGACGGATCTACGAGCAGTACTTC
CASSAGRIYEQYF
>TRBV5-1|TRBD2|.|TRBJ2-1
TGCGCCAGCAGCTTGGAACTAGCGGGCAAGCAGTTCTTC
CASSLELAGKQFF
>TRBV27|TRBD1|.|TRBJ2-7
TGTGCCAGCAGCCTCCTAGGGACAGGGAGCTCCTACGAGCAGTACTTC
CASSLLGTGSSYEQYF
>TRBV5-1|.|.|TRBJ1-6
TGCGCCAGCAGCTTGGAACAGGCCTATAATTCACCCCTCCACTTT
CASSLEQAYNSPLHF
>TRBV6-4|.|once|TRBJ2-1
TGTGCCAGCAGTGACACCCCTATCGGGCAAAACTCCTACAATGAGCAGTTCTTC
CASSDTPIGQNSYNEQFF
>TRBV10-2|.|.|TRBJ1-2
TGCGCCAGCCGGGGGCGGGACTATGGCTACACCTTC
CASRGRDYGYTF
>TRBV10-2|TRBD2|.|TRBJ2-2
TGCGCCTGTTCGACTAGCGGGGGGGCCGGCGGGGAGCTGTTTTTT
CACSTSGGAGGELFF
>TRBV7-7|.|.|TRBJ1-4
TGTGCCAGCAGCCCAGAGAGGGGTGAAAAACTGTTTTTT
CASSPERGEKLFF
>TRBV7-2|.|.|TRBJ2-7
TGTGCCAGCAGCCCAGACGGCGGCGAGCAGTACTTC
CASSPDGGEQYF
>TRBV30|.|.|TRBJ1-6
TGTGCCTGGAGTCACACAGGGTATAATTCACCCCTCCACTTT
CAWSHTGYNSPLHF
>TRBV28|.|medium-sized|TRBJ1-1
TGTGCCAGCAGATTCCAGGGGATATTGAACACTGAAGCTTTCTTT
CASRFQGILNTEAFF
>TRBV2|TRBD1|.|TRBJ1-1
TGTGCCAGCCGGACAGGGGAAGCTTTCTTT
CASRTGEAFF
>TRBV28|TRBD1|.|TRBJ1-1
TGTGCCAGCAGTACCCGGGACAGGGGGCCTGAAGCTTTCTTT
CASSTRDRGPEAFF
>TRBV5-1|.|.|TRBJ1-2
TGCGCCAGCAGCTTGGCGGGTAACGCCGGCTATGGCTACACCTTC
CASSLAGNAGYGYTF
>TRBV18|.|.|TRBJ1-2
TGTGCCAGCTCACCCTCCAGGGGAGATGGCTACACCTTC
CASSPSRGDGYTF
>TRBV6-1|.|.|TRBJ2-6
TGTGCCAGCAGTGAAAGGGTGACTGGGGCCAACGTCCTGACTTTC
CASSERVTGANVLTF
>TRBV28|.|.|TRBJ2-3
TGTGCCAGCAGCTCACCCTTTAGGCGGGACAATGGTGTCGATACGCAGTATTTT
CASSSPFRRDNGVDTQYF
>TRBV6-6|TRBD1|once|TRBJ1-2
TGTGCCAGCAGTCCGATGACAGGGCACCACGCTGGCTACACCTTC
CASSPMTGHHAGYTF
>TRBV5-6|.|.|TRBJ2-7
TGTGCCAGCAGCTTGGGTGGGACACTTATCTACGAGCAGTACTTC
CASSLGGTLIYEQYF
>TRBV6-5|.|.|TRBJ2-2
TGTGCCAGCAGTTATGGGGTCGGACAGAACACCGGGGAGCTGTTTTTT
CASSYGVGQNTGELFF
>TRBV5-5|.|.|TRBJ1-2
TGTGCCAGCAGCTGGAGGACAGCGGACCCTAACTATGGCTACACCTTC
CASSWRTADPNYGYTF
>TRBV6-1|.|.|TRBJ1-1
TGTGCCAGCAGGTGGGGCTTTGAAGCTTTCTTT
CASRWGFEAFF
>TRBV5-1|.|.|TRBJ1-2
TGCGCCAGCAGTGAAGGGTTTGGCTACACCTTC
CASSEGFGYTF